This is a list of T cell receptor beta chains from one sample in a study of human T cells and chemical hapten exposure. Using its own MiXCR run on the RACE reads, TCRdb lists one record per CDR3 protein. The table has 240,000 or so distinct CDR3 sequences, more than 6.5% seen once. The sequences come from whole blood, collected in connection with sensitization to the hapten diphenylcyclopropenone (DPC). These receptors were obtained from a woman in her thirties or forties with alopecia areata. Some clones in this sample may be carry-over from other donors' samples. The CDR3 runs from the conserved cysteine through the conserved F or W. A D gene is named only where the DNA matches it firmly. Size values are once, few and many counts, or a class for expanded clones, and some rows have none.

v_call	d_call	j_call	clone_size	cdr3_aa	cdr3_nt
TRBV10-3	TRBD2	TRBJ2-4	few	CAISSSGRTIAKNIQYF	TGTGCCATCAGTAGTAGCGGGAGGACAATAGCCAAAAACATTCAGTACTTC
TRBV5-1	NA	TRBJ2-7	few	CASRKGGHEYEQYF	TGCGCCAGCCGTAAGGGGGGACACGAATACGAGCAGTACTTC
TRBV6-5	NA	TRBJ2-7	few	CASSYSGDQGYEQYF	TGTGCCAGCAGTTACTCGGGGGATCAGGGGTACGAGCAGTACTTC
TRBV24-1	NA	TRBJ1-5	many	CATSDGGGWNQPQHF	TGTGCCACCAGTGATGGCGGGGGGTGGAATCAGCCCCAGCATTTT
TRBV7-3	TRBD1	TRBJ1-1	few	CASSKKTGPFF	TGTGCCAGCAGCAAAAAGACAGGGCCTTTCTTT
TRBV28	TRBD1	TRBJ1-6	NA	CASSLPDRALHF	TGTGCCAGCAGTTTACCCGACAGGGCCCTCCACTTT
TRBV20-1	NA	TRBJ2-3	NA	CSARGTGDTQYF	TGCAGTGCTAGAGGGACCGGAGATACGCAGTATTTT
TRBV7-2	NA	TRBJ2-5	few	CASSQDSAETQYF	TGTGCCAGCAGTCAGGACTCGGCAGAGACCCAGTACTTC
TRBV20-1	NA	TRBJ2-7	NA	CSARGQDYEQYF	TGCAGTGCTAGGGGGCAAGACTACGAGCAGTACTTC
TRBV5-1	TRBD1	TRBJ1-1	many	CASSFQGDTEAFF	TGCGCCAGCAGCTTTCAGGGGGACACTGAAGCTTTCTTT
TRBV2	NA	TRBJ2-4	many	CASSATVQGSRNIQYF	TGTGCCAGCAGTGCAACCGTACAGGGTTCACGGAACATTCAGTACTTC
TRBV7-9	NA	TRBJ2-1	few	CASSLQGDHNEQFF	TGTGCCAGCAGCTTACAGGGCGATCACAATGAGCAGTTCTTC
TRBV7-2	TRBD2	TRBJ2-4	many	CASSLEASGRVQYF	TGTGCCAGCAGCTTAGAGGCTAGCGGGAGGGTTCAGTACTTC
TRBV5-1	NA	TRBJ2-2	many	CASSYTGTGELFF	TGCGCCAGCAGTTACACGGGCACCGGGGAGCTGTTTTTT
TRBV20-1	NA	TRBJ2-6	few	CSARRGGSGANVLTF	TGCAGTGCTAGAAGGGGCGGTTCTGGGGCCAACGTCCTGACTTTC
TRBV29-1	TRBD2	TRBJ2-1	few	CSVAAGYLSDEQFF	TGCAGCGTCGCAGCGGGATACCTTAGCGATGAGCAGTTCTTC
TRBV2	NA	TRBJ2-2	NA	CASNYEVQKNTGELFF	TGTGCCAGCAATTATGAGGTACAGAAGAACACCGGGGAGCTGTTTTTT
TRBV28	TRBD2	TRBJ2-3	few	CASSFSGRGADTQYF	TGTGCCAGCAGTTTTAGCGGGAGGGGGGCAGATACGCAGTATTTT
TRBV6-2/TRBV6-3	TRBD2	TRBJ2-1	few	CASSASGRAPYNEQFF	TGTGCCAGCAGTGCTAGCGGGAGGGCCCCATACAATGAGCAGTTCTTC
TRBV5-6	TRBD1	TRBJ2-7	NA	CASSLITGGAYEQYF	TGTGCCAGCAGCTTGATTACAGGGGGCGCGTACGAGCAGTACTTC
TRBV7-9	NA	TRBJ2-3	NA	CASSLSLDTQYF	TGTGCCAGCAGCTTATCATTGGATACGCAGTATTTT
TRBV7-2	NA	TRBJ2-2	few	CASSLHLTGTISRELFF	TGTGCCAGCAGCTTACACTTGACCGGGACAATAAGCCGGGAGCTGTTTTTT
TRBV5-1	NA	TRBJ2-5	many	CASSSGPQETQYF	TGCGCCAGCAGTTCGGGACCCCAAGAGACCCAGTACTTC
TRBV6-5	TRBD1	TRBJ1-1	NA	CASSRTQGALATEAFF	TGTGCCAGCAGCCGAACTCAGGGGGCGTTGGCCACTGAAGCTTTCTTT
TRBV7-2	NA	TRBJ2-3	many	CASSLGVGRSGDTQYF	TGTGCCAGCAGCTTAGGAGTTGGGCGGAGTGGAGATACGCAGTATTTT
TRBV5-5	NA	TRBJ1-2	NA	CASSHQGDYGYTF	TGTGCCAGCAGCCATCAAGGGGACTATGGCTACACCTTC
TRBV20-1	NA	TRBJ2-3	NA	CSARADRDTQYF	TGCAGTGCTAGAGCCGACAGAGATACGCAGTATTTT
TRBV28	TRBD1	TRBJ2-2	NA	CASRDGQGARFTGELFF	TGTGCCAGCAGAGACGGACAGGGGGCGCGTTTCACCGGGGAGCTGTTTTTT
TRBV12-3/TRBV12-4	TRBD2	TRBJ2-2	once	CASRLAGEKTGVLFF	TGTGCCAGCAGGCTAGCGGGAGAGAAGACCGGGGTGCTGTTTTTT
TRBV12-3/TRBV12-4	NA	TRBJ1-4	NA	CASSGDYAPEKLFF	TGTGCCAGCAGTGGGGACTACGCGCCTGAAAAACTGTTTTTT
TRBV6-2/TRBV6-3	NA	TRBJ1-1	NA	CASSFTAGQRAFF	TGTGCCAGCAGTTTCACCGCCGGACAGCGAGCTTTCTTT
TRBV28	NA	TRBJ2-7	many	CASSPSQREQYF	TGTGCCAGCAGTCCCTCCCAGCGGGAGCAGTACTTC
TRBV6-2/TRBV6-3	NA	TRBJ2-7	NA	CASSYLAEEQYF	TGTGCCAGCAGTTACTTGGCAGAAGAGCAGTACTTC
TRBV20-1	NA	TRBJ1-1	NA	CSARAGQGFLFRNTEAFF	TGCAGTGCTAGAGCTGGCCAGGGTTTTCTGTTTAGGAACACTGAAGCTTTCTTT
TRBV3-1	NA	TRBJ1-6	NA	CASSQGGNAYNSPLHF	TGTGCCAGCAGCCAAGGGGGTAACGCATATAATTCACCCCTCCACTTT
TRBV7-2	NA	TRBJ2-3	NA	CASSPPLVTAQYF	TGTGCCAGCAGCCCCCCGTTGGTTACCGCGCAGTATTTT
TRBV5-6	NA	TRBJ1-3	NA	CASSLVKDTIYF	TGTGCCAGCAGCTTGGTTAAGGACACCATATATTTT
TRBV7-3	NA	TRBJ2-1	few	CASSLREWSNEQFF	TGTGCCAGCAGCTTACGGGAGTGGAGCAATGAGCAGTTCTTC
TRBV6-2/TRBV6-3	TRBD1	TRBJ2-3	NA	CASSSGQGVTDTQYF	TGTGCCAGCAGTTCTGGACAGGGGGTCACAGATACGCAGTATTTT
TRBV11-2	TRBD2	TRBJ2-3	few	CASSQPLADTDTQYF	TGTGCCAGCAGCCAACCCCTAGCGGACACAGATACGCAGTATTTT
TRBV7-9	NA	TRBJ2-3	NA	CASSSERSIDTQYF	TGTGCCAGCAGCTCGGAGCGAAGCATAGATACGCAGTATTTT
TRBV7-2	NA	TRBJ1-6	few	CASSLLVDSPLHF	TGTGCCAGCAGCTTATTAGTGGATTCACCCCTCCACTTT
TRBV10-3	TRBD1	TRBJ2-1	many	CAISEGTGGSNEQFF	TGTGCCATCAGTGAGGGGACAGGGGGTTCCAATGAGCAGTTCTTC
TRBV4-3	NA	TRBJ1-1	NA	CASSQEWSQTEAFF	TGCGCCAGCAGCCAAGAATGGAGCCAGACTGAAGCTTTCTTT
TRBV20-1	TRBD1	TRBJ2-2	many	CSATTGTGDAGELFF	TGCAGTGCTACCACCGGGACAGGGGACGCCGGGGAGCTGTTTTTT
TRBV28	TRBD1	TRBJ2-7	NA	CASSSGTATLSYEQYF	TGTGCCAGCAGTTCTGGGACAGCAACCCTGTCCTACGAGCAGTACTTC
TRBV7-3	NA	TRBJ2-3	many	CASSPGDSTDTQYF	TGTGCCAGCTCGCCGGGGGACTCCACAGATACGCAGTATTTT
TRBV4-2	NA	TRBJ1-5	many	CASSLTGSNQPQHF	TGTGCCAGCAGCCTGACAGGTTCAAATCAGCCCCAGCATTTT
TRBV6-1	NA	TRBJ1-2	NA	CASSVRLNYGYTF	TGTGCCAGCAGTGTCCGGCTGAACTATGGCTACACCTTC
TRBV7-2	NA	TRBJ2-3	many	CASSPGLVTDTQYF	TGTGCCAGCAGCCCGGGACTGGTGACAGATACGCAGTATTTT
TRBV6-2/TRBV6-3	TRBD2	TRBJ2-1	few	CASSLTSGRISEQFF	TGTGCCAGCAGTTTGACTAGCGGGAGGATCAGTGAGCAGTTCTTC
TRBV7-2	TRBD1	TRBJ1-1	many	CASSLRGQGPEAFF	TGTGCCAGCAGCTTGCGTGGACAGGGACCTGAAGCTTTCTTT
TRBV6-1	TRBD1	TRBJ1-4	many	CASSEQNRGYEKLFF	TGTGCCAGCAGTGAGCAGAACAGGGGCTATGAAAAACTGTTTTTT